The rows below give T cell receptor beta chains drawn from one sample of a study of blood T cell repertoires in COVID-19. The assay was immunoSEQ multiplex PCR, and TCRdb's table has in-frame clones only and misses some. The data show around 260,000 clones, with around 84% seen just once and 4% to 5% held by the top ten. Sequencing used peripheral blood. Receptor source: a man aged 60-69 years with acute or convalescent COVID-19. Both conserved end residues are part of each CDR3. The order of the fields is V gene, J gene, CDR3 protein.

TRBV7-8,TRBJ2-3,CASRRAAPLGAQYF
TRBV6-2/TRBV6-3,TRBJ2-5,CASSYSSESGETQYF
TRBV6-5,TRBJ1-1,CAGGREMNTEAFF
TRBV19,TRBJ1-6,CASSSDGGSYNSPLHF
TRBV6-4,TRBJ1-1,CASSERGGNTEAFF
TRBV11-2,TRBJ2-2,CASSFSLTSGRGTGELFF
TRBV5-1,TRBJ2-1,CASSLADSSYNEQFF
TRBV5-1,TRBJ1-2,CASSLAGQDSGYTF
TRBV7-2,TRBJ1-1,CASSFRRTRTGNTEAFF
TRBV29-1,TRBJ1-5,CSAGDWGSNQPQHF
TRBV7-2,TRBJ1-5,CASSQTGDQPQHF
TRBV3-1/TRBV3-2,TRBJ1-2,CASSQRQGDGYTF
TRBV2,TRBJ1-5,CASSEGTAHQPQHF
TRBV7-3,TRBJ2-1,CASSPPGQAYNEQFF
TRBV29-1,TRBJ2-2,CSVSLGLSNTGELFF
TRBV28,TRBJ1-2,CATLRRDYGYTF
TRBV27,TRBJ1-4,CASRLQGRGEKLFF
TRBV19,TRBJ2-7,CASSNQRERYEQYF
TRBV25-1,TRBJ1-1,CASSELWGGGTEAFF
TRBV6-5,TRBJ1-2,CASSSTGTGTNGYTF
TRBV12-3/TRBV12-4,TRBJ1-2,CASSPTGNYGYTF
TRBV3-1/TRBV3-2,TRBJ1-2,CASSHGTGGGYTF
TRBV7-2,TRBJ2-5,CASSLVAGGIQETQYF
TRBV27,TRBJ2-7,CASSLSSQGSYEQYF
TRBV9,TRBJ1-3,CASSVQDGTGNTIYF
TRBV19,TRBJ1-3,CASSTGRGSGNTIYF
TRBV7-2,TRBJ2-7,CASSLALGTSGTDEQYF
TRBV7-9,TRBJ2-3,CASSLAPGGLPDTQYF